Sequencing of this T cell receptor beta chain was carried out in a study of post-analysis software for immune sequencing data (dated by TCRdb to between 2014 and 2016). As for the study more broadly: The recorded disease courses included relapsing-remitting, secondary progressive and progressive-relapsing multiple sclerosis, and some patients had no subtype annotation. Patient repertoires were compared against roughly 12 previously published healthy control repertoires from donors aged about 6 to 27 years. A subset of samples was prepared in parallel using single-end sample barcoding, then pooled and co-amplified after Illumina adapter ligation.

CDR1 and CDR2 (DFQATT, SNEGSKA) derive from the germline V gene (reference sequence). Trimmed from V: 4 bases; trimmed from J: 1 base; junction bases lacking a gene match: 8. Including the terminal cysteine and phenylalanine, the CDR3 comprises 16 residues. Only the CDR3 DNA is retained, 48 bases long and in frame from the first base. Points on this clonotype: Its antigen is still unknown. No qualities accompany the bases; no much larger clone lies one base away.

The full study reports these points: Multiple sclerosis patients had significantly lower normalized Chao1 diversity than controls, a result that suggests substantial peripheral T-cell clonal expansion. The control group was slightly older than the multiple sclerosis patient group. Roughly 5 TRBV segments, including TRBV5-6, TRBV5-1 and TRBV20-1, were significantly more frequent in patients than controls. Direct clustering with F measure showed strong co-clustering of samples prepared in the same batch, prompting a batch-effect correction.

Libraries were built with PCR. Data came from an Illumina HiSeq 2500. Unique molecular identifiers were incorporated into TCR beta cDNA libraries to reduce PCR and sequencing biases. Per 1 to 10 million input T cells, approximately 500,000 cDNA molecules were obtained, such that each molecule approximated one T cell. The same protocol used for the earlier healthy control dataset was applied to prepare and sequence the patient libraries. Within a given batch, samples were prepared together, multiplexed and sequenced on the same HiSeq lane. In the authors' own workflow: Raw barcoded reads were processed with MIGEC, discarding single-read molecular identifier groups before consensus assembly and CDR3 extraction. Clonotype tables were post-analysed with VDJtools, normalizing diversity by down-sampling all datasets to the smallest sample size. To correct batch-related cross-sample contamination, repertoire overlap clustering matched CDR3 amino acid sequences but not nucleotide sequences. The raw public reads went through TCRdb reprocessing: fastp at Q25, MiXCR clone calling, in-frame beta chains kept. Rows with a matching CDR3 protein are joined into one entry that keeps the most common DNA and genes. TCRdb, not the original authors, processed these V and J calls. The sample has fewer than 850,000 distinct CDR3 sequences on record, roughly 30% of them singletons. The top ten clones comprise around 0.6% of the sample.

To demonstrate the VDJtools post-analysis software, the study profiled TCR beta repertoires from the peripheral blood of 10 to 15 young patients with multiple sclerosis. The multiple sclerosis patients were children and adolescents between roughly 6 and 16 years of age. The TCR sequence derives from a girl aged 10 to 17 with multiple sclerosis. This chain joins TRBV20-1 to TRBJ2-5; 11 bases in the middle match TRBD2. The sequenced sample was blood. The CDR3 reads as follows: CSATTTSGGIQETQYF. The DNA reads TGCAGTGCTACCACAACTAGCGGGGGTATCCAAGAGACCCAGTACTTC.